Below, 4 T cell receptor beta chains from the same sample are listed, as sequenced in a study of graft-versus-host responses after intestinal transplantation. Which antigens these TCRs recognize remains unknown. Clones were read by immunoSEQ multiplex PCR, and TCRdb kept only the in-frame ones, dropping some. The data hold 70,000 to 100,000 clones, with about 88% observed a single time. Source: unstimulated CD4+ T cells sorted from spleen or lymph node cells, taken before intestinal transplant. Receptor source: a human donor who received an intestinal transplant.

Comment on this clone: A junction boundary mismatches the germline segment, possibly from a read error. The J gene is TRBJ2-7, the V gene TRBV6-6; TRBD2 agrees at 10 bases. Germline V gene lookup returns CDR1 MNHNY and CDR2 SVGAGI (reference sequence). This CDR3 contains 15 residues. The CDR3 region is CASSLAGALSYEQCF. CDR3 coding DNA: TGTGCCAGCAGCCTAGCGGGAGCCCTTTCCTACGAGCAGTGCTTC.

Remarks on this clone: Other DNA sequences within the sample encode an identical CDR3. The chain recombines TRBV7-6 with TRBJ2-3; D possibly corresponds to TRBD2 (5 bases). The CDR3 is 15 amino acids. V was cut by 1 base and J by 0 bases, with 8 bases left in between. Germline CDR1 SGHVS, CDR2 FNYEAQ. DNA for the CDR3: TGTGCCAGCAGCTTAGGGACTGGCAGCACAGATACGCAGTATTTT. Protein sequence: CASSLGTGSTDTQYF.

The chain uses TRBV10-3 and TRBJ2-3; D is perhaps TRBD1 (6 bases). There are 15 residues in the CDR3. V lost 3 bases to trimming and J lost 1 base, with 11 bases between them. Germline V gives CDR1 ENHRY, CDR2 SYGVKD. CDR3 DNA: TGTGCCATCAGTGATGTCGAGGGGGGCACAGATACGCAGTATTTT. The encoded protein is CAISDVEGGTDTQYF.

CDR3 in amino acids: CASSLAFSSEQYF. CDR3 coding DNA: TGTGCCAGCAGCTTAGCGTTTAGTTCCGAGCAGTACTTC. V usage is TRBV7-6 and J usage is TRBJ2-7; D gene unclear. In germline, CDR1 is SGHVS, CDR2 FNYEAQ. The CDR3 spans 13 residues. The ends were cut back, 0 bases at V and 6 bases at J, with 9 bases in the middle.